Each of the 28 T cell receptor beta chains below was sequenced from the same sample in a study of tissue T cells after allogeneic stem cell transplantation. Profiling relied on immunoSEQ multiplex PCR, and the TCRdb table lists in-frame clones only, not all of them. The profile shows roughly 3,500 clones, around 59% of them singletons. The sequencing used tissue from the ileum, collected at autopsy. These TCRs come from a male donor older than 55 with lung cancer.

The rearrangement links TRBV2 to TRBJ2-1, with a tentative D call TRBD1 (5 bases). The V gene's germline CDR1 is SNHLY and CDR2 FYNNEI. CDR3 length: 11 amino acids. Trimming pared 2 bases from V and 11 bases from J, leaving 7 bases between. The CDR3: CASSERGKQFF. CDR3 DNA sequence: TGTGCCAGCAGTGAAAGGGGAAAGCAGTTCTTC.

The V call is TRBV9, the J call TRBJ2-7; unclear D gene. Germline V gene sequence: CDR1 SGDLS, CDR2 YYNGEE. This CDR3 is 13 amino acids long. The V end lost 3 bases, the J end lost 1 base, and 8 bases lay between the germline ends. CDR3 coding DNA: TGTGCCAGCAGCGCAGACATATCCTACGAGCAGTACTTC. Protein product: CASSADISYEQYF.

The CDR3: CASSLSKGQAAYEQYF. The CDR3 DNA follows: TGTGCCAGCAGTTTATCGAAAGGACAGGCCGCCTACGAGCAGTACTTC. This chain uses TRBV27 with TRBJ2-7, with TRBD1 matching 7 bases. The CDR3 sequence is 16 residues long. Per germline, CDR1 MNHEY and CDR2 SMNVEV (reference sequence). Unmatched junction bases numbered 7, after V lost 0 bases and J lost 2 bases.

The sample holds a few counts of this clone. CDR3 amino acids: CASSDNINTEAFF. Written as DNA, the CDR3 is TGTGCCAGCAGCGATAATATAAACACTGAAGCTTTCTTT. The chain has TRBV27 and TRBJ1-1, with D uncertain. Germline V gives CDR1 MNHEY, CDR2 SMNVEV (reference sequence). V was trimmed by 6 bases and J by 2 bases, leaving 10 bases between them. The CDR3 is 13 residues long.

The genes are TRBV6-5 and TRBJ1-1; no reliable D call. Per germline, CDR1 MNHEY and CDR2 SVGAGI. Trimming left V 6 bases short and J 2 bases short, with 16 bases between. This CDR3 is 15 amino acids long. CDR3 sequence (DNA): TGTGCCAGCAGCCTTATGGCAGGAGGCAACACTGAAGCTTTCTTT. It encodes CASSLMAGGNTEAFF.

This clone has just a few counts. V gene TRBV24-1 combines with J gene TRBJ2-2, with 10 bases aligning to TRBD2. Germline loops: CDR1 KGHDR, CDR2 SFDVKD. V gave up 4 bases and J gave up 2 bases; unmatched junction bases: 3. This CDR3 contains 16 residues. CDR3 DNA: TGTGCCACCAGTGAAGGACTAGCGGATAACACCGGGGAGCTGTTTTTT. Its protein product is CATSEGLADNTGELFF.

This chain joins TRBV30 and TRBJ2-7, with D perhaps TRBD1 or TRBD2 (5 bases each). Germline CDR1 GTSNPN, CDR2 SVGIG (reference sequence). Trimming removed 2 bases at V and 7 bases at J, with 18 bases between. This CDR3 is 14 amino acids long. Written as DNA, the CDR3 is TGTGCCTGGAGTATTGACAGCGGTCTGAAGGAGCAGTACTTC. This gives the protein CAWSIDSGLKEQYF.

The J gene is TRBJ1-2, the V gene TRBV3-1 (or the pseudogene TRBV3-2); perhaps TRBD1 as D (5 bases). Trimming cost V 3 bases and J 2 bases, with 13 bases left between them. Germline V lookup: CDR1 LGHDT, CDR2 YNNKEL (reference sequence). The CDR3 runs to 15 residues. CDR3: CASSHRGDPNYGYTF. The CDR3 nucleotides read TGTGCCAGCAGCCATCGGGGGGATCCAAACTATGGCTACACCTTC.

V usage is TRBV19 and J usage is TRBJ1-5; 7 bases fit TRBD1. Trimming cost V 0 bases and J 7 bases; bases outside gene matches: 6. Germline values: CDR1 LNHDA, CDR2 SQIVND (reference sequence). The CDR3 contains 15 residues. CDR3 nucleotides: TGTGCCAGTAGTATAGATCAGGGGGGAATACAGCCCCAGCATTTT. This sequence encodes CASSIDQGGIQPQHF.

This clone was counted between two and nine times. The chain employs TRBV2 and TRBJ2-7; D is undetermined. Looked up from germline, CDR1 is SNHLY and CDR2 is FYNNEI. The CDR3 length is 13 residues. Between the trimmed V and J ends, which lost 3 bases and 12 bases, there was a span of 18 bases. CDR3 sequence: CASSEDFRRRRYF. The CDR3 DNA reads TGTGCCAGCAGTGAGGATTTTAGGCGGCGGAGGTACTTC.

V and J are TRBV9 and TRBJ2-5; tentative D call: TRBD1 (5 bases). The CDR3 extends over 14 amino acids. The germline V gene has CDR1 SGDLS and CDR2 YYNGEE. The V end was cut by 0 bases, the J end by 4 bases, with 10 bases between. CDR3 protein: CASSVGVQGETQYF. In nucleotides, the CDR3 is TGTGCCAGCAGCGTAGGTGTTCAGGGAGAGACCCAGTACTTC.

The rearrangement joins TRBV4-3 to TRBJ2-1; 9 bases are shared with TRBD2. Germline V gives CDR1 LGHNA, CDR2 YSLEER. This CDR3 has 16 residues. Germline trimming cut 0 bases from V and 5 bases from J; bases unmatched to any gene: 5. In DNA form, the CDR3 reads TGCGCCAGCAGCCAAGACCAGCGGGGGGTCCACAATGAGCAGTTCTTC. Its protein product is CASSQDQRGVHNEQFF.

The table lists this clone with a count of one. CDR3 protein: CASSSSGGKETQYF. CDR3 nucleotide sequence: TGCGCCAGCAGCTCGAGTGGAGGGAAAGAGACCCAGTACTTC. The V and J genes are TRBV5-1 and TRBJ2-5; tentatively, D is TRBD2 (6 bases). Germline V gives CDR1 SGHRS, CDR2 YFSETQ. V was pared by 3 bases and J by 3 bases, with 12 bases between. The CDR3 totals 14 residues.

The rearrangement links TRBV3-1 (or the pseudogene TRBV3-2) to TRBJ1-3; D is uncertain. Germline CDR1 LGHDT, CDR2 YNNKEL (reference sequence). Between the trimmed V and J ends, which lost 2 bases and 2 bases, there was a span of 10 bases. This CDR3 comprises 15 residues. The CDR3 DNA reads TGTGCCAGCAGCCAAAGGTCGGATACTGGAAACACCATATATTTT. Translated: CASSQRSDTGNTIYF.

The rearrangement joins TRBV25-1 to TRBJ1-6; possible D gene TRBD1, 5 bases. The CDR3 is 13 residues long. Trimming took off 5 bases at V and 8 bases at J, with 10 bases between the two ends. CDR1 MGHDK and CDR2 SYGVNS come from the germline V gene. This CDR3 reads CASSPTRDSPLHF. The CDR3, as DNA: TGTGCCAGCAGTCCAACCAGGGATTCACCCCTCCACTTT. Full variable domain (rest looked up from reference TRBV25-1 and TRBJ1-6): EADIYQTPRYLVIGTGKKITLECSQTMGHDKMYWYQQDPGMELHLIHYSYGVNSTEKGDLSSESTVSRIRTEHFPLTLESARPSHTSQYLCASSPTRDSPLHFGNGTRLTVT.

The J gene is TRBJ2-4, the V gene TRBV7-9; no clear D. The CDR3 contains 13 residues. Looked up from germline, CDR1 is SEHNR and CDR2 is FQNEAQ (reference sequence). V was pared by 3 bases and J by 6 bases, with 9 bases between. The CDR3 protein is CASSFGPRNIQYF. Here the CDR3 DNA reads TGTGCCAGCAGCTTCGGGCCGCGAAACATTCAGTACTTC.

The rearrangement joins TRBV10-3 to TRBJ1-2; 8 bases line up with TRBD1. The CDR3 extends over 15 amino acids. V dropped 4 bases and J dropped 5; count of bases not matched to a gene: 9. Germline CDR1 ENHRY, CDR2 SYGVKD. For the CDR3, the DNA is TGTGCCATCAGTGGCCCCCCTGGACAGGGATATGGCTACACCTTC. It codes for CAISGPPGQGYGYTF.

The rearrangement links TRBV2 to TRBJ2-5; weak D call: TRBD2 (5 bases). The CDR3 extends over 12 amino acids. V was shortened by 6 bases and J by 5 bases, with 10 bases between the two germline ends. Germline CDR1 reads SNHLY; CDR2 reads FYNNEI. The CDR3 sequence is CASRTGSETQYF. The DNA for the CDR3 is TGTGCCAGCAGGACGGGGTCGGAGACCCAGTACTTC. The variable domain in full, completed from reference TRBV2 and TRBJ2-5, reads EPEVTQTPSHQVTQMGQEVILRCVPISNHLYFYWYRQILGQKVEFLVSFYNNEISEKSEIFDDQFSVERPDGSNFTLKIRSTKLEDSAMYFCASRTGSETQYFGPGTRLLVL.

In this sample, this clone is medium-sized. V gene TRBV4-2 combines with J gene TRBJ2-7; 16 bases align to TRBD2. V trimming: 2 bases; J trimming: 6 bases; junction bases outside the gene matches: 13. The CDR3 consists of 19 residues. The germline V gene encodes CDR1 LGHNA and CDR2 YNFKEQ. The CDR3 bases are TGTGCCAGCAGCCAACCCACCGGGACTAGCGGGAGGGGGCGACTCGAGCAGTACTTC. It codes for CASSQPTGTSGRGRLEQYF.

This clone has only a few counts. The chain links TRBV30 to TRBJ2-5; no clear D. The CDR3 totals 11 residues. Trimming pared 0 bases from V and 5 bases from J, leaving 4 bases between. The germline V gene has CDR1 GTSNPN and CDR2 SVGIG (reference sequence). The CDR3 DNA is TGTGCCTGGAGTGTGTTGGAGACCCAGTACTTC. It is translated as CAWSVLETQYF.

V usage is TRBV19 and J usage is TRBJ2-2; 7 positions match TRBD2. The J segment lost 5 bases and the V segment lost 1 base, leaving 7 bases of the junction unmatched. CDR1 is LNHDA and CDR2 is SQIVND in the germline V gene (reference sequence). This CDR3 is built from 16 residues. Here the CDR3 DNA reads TGTGCCAGTAGTATAGCGGCGGGAGTCGGAACCGGGGAGCTGTTTTTT. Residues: CASSIAAGVGTGELFF.

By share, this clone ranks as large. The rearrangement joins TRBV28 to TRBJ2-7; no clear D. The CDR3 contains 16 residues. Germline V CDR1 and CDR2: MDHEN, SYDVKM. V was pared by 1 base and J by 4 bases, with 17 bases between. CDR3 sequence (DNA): TGTGCCAGCAGTTTATTGGGCAGCCAGGATTTGTACGAGCAGTACTTC. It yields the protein CASSLLGSQDLYEQYF.

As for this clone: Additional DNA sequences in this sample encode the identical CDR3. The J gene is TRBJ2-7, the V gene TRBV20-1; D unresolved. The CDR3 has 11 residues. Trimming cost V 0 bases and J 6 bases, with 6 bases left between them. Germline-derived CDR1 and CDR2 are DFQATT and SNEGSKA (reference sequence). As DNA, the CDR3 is TGCAGTGCTAGAGATTTCCCCGAGCAGTACTTC. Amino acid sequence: CSARDFPEQYF.

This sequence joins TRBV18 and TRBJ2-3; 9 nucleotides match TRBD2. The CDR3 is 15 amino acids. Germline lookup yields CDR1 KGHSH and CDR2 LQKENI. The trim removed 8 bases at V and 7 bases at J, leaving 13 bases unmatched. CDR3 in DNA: TGTGCCAGCGCGCCGGAGGCGGGGGGGATGCATACGCAGTATTTT. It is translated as CASAPEAGGMHTQYF.

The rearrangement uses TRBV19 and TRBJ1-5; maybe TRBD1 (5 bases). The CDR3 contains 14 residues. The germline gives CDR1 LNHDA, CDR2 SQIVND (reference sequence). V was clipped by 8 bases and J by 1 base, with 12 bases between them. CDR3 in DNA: TGTGCCAGTCGCGGGGCAGGGAGCAATCAGCCCCAGCATTTT. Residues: CASRGAGSNQPQHF. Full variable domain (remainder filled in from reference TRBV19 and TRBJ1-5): DGGITQSPKYLFRKEGQNVTLSCEQNLNHDAMYWYRQDPGQGLRLIYYSQIVNDFQKGDIAEGYSVSREKKESFPLTVTSAQKNPTAFYLCASRGAGSNQPQHFGDGTRLSIL.

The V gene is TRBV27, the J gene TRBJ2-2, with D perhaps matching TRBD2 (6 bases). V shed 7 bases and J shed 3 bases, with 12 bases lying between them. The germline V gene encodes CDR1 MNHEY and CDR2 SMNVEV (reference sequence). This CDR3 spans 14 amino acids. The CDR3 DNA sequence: TGTGCCAGCAAAAGGGACTGGTACACCGGGGAGCTGTTTTTT. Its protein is CASKRDWYTGELFF.

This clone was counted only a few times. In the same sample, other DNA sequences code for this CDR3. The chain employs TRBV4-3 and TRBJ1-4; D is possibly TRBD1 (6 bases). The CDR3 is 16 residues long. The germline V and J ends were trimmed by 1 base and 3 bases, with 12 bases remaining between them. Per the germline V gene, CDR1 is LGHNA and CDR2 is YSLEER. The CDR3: CASSQVGGVSNEKLFF. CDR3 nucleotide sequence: TGCGCCAGCAGCCAAGTCGGGGGCGTATCTAATGAAAAACTGTTTTTT.

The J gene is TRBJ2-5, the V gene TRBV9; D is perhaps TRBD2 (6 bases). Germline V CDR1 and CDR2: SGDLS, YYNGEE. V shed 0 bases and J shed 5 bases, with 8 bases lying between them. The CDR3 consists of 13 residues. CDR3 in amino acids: CASSVDGGETQYF. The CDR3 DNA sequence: TGTGCCAGCAGCGTAGATGGGGGGGAGACCCAGTACTTC.